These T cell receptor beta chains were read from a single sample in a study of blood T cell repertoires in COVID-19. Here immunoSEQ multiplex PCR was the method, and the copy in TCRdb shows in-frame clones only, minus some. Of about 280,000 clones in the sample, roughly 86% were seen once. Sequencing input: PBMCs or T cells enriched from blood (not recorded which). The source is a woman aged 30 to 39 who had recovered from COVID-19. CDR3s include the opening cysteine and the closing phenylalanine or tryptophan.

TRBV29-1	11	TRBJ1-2	CSGRTGYGYTF
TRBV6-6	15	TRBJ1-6	CASSYENQGGSPLHF
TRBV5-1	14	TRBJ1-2	CASSLGPEGYGYTF
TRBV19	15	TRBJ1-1	CASSIVGRGNTEAFF
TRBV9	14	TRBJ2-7	CASSVGQGFYEQYF
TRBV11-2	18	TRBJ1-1	CASIRQGQGTSRTTEAFF
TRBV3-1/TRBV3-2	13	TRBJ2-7	CASSHRLPYEQYF
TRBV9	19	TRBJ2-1	CASSARARTSGGYYNEQFF
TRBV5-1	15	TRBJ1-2	CASSLGRLANYGYTF
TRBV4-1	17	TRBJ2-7	CASSQDRNQGWSYEQYF
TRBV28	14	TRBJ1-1	CASRPETVNTEAFF
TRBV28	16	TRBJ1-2	CASNKLTDKPNYGYTF
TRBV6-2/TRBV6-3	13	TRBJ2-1	CASSDDRDNEQFF
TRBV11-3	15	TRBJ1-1	CASSLGAQGGLEAFF
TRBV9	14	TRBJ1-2	CASSLRDRVGGYTF
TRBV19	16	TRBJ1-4	CASSTPPGQINEKLFF
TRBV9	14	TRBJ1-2	CASRRQGANYGYTF
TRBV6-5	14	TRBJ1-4	CASRRQGYNEKLFF
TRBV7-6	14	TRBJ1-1	CASSPRGANTEAFF
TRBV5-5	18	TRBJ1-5	CASSPSLGQGRGDQPQHF
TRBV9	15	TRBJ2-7	CASSVGGLADYEQYF
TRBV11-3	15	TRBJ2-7	CASSLVTGPGYEQYF
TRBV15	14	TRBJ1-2	CATSRDFGGAGYTF
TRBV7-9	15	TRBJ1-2	CASSPRLGRKYGYTF
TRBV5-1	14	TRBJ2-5	CASSLQTGQETQYF
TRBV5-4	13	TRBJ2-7	CASSPGRSYEQYF
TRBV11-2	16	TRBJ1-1	CASSQDRGMVNTEAFF
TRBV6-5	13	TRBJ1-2	CASSYSPRYGYTF
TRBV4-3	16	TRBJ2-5	CASSQGAAGGQETQYF
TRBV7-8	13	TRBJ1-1	CASSLTGAQEAFF
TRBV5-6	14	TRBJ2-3	CASSRTSGADTQYF
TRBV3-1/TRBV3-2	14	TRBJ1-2	CASSHLDSNYGYTF
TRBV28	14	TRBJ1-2	CASSRGQGREGYTF
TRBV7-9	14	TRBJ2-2	CASSFPGGTGELFF
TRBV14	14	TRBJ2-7	CASSLSGGAYEQYF
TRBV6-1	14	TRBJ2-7	CASSELGQPYEQYF
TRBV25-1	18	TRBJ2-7	CASSGYSTGRSISYEQYF
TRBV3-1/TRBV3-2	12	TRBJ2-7	CASSQALYEQYF
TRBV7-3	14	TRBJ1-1	CASSLMGSGTEAFF
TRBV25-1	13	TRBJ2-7	CASSGSDRYEQYF
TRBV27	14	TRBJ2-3	CASSFGGSTDTQYF
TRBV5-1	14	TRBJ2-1	CASSLRTSGGEQFF
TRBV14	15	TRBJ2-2	CASSQDLRGFGELFF
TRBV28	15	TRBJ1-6	CASTRGQTYNSPLHF
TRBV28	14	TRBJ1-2	CASSFSGSRYGYTF
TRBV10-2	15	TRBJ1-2	CASSDHPQSLESYRF
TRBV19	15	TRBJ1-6	CASRQLSSYNSPLHF
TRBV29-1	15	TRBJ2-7	CSVEIGDRGTYEQYF
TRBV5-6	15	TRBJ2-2	CASSSTGANTGELFF
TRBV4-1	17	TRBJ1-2	CASSQPTDDRSNYGYTF
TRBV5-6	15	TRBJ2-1	CASSFMTSGYNEQFF
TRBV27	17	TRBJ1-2	CASSPQALYTGAHGYTF
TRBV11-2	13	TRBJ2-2	CASSRTVTGELFF
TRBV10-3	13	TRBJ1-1	CAISWTGTTEAFF
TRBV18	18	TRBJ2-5	CASSGRPSVLTTQETQYF
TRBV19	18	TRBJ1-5	CASSITGVGVRSNQPQHF
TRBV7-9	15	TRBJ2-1	CASRHTGTRGNEQFF